The 17 T cell receptor beta chains below all came from one sample that was sequenced in a study of beta chain features in type 1 diabetes. As every portion of the isolated RNA was reverse transcribed, the sequencing read expressed TCRB transcripts. Only in-frame clones appear in the TCRdb table, and some are missing; sequencing was by immunoSEQ multiplex PCR. There are some 250,000 clones in the sample; around 26% occur only once, and 3.5% to 4% lies in the top ten. The sequenced material came from central memory CD4+ T cells from blood. These receptors all come from a man aged 30-40 years in good health.

This clone was seen only a few times. The chain recombines TRBV18 with TRBJ2-5; D call uncertain. CDR3 length: 14 residues. The V gene lost 6 bases and the J gene lost 0 bases, with 11 bases spanning the gap. Germline V CDR1 and CDR2: KGHSH, LQKENI. The CDR3, as DNA: TGTGCCAGCTCCCGTCTTGGTAACCAAGAGACCCAGTACTTC. It codes for CASSRLGNQETQYF.

A few counts support this clone. J is TRBJ2-7 and V is TRBV29-1; D may be TRBD1 or TRBD2 (6 bases each). Germline CDR1 SQVTM, CDR2 ANQGSEA. CDR3 size: 12 residues. Trimming took off 5 bases at V and 5 bases at J, with 13 bases between the two ends. CDR3: CSVTDRLDEQYF. In DNA, the CDR3 is TGCAGCGTTACGGACAGACTAGACGAGCAGTACTTC.

The V call is TRBV13, the J call TRBJ2-1; D is undetermined. Germline V gene sequence: CDR1 PRHDT, CDR2 FYEKMQ (reference sequence). The CDR3 consists of 15 residues. With 3 bases removed from V and 6 bases from J, the gap between germline ends came to 15 bases. The CDR3 DNA follows: TGTGCCAGCAGCTTTTACCTTCGAGAGGTCAATGAGCAGTTCTTC. Translating gives CASSFYLREVNEQFF.

CDR3 in DNA: TGCAGTGCTGGGGGCCTCGAGACCCAGTACTTC. Its translation: CSAGGLETQYF. The V gene is TRBV20-1, the J gene TRBJ2-5; maybe TRBD1 (6 bases). The CDR3 is made up of 11 amino acids. V lost 5 bases and J lost 5, with 9 bases in between. From germline, CDR1 is DFQATT and CDR2 SNEGSKA (reference sequence).

This clone was recorded a few times. The rearrangement links TRBV29-1 to TRBJ2-5; D perhaps matches TRBD1 (6 bases). CDR3 length equals 13 residues. Germline CDR1 SQVTM, CDR2 ANQGSEA. The ends were cut back, 7 bases at V and 5 bases at J, with 17 bases in the middle. CDR3 loop: CSALDRPGETQYF. CDR3 sequence (DNA): TGCAGCGCCCTAGACAGGCCCGGTGAGACCCAGTACTTC. The variable domain in full, completed from reference TRBV29-1 and TRBJ2-5, reads SAVISQKPSRDICQRGTSLTIQCQVDSQVTMMFWYRQQPGQSLTLIATANQGSEATYESGFVIDKFPISRPNLTFSTLTVSNMSPEDSSIYLCSALDRPGETQYFGPGTRLLVL.

The rearrangement uses TRBV30 and TRBJ1-2; D may be TRBD1 (6 bases). The V end lost 6 bases, the J end lost 2 bases, and 28 bases lay between the germline ends. This CDR3 is built from 18 residues. Germline CDR1 is GTSNPN and CDR2 is SVGIG (reference sequence). The CDR3 nucleotides read TGTGCCTGTAATCGTCACATTACAGGGCCCAGAGGGAACTATGGCTACACCTTC. This translates into CACNRHITGPRGNYGYTF.

The chain recombines TRBV2 with TRBJ2-5, with 7 bases lining up with TRBD1. This CDR3 has 13 amino acids. The germline CDR1 and CDR2 sequences are SNHLY and FYNNEI. The trim removed 7 bases at V and 5 bases at J, leaving 7 bases unmatched. The CDR3 spells CASNQQGSETQYF. Written as DNA, the CDR3 is TGTGCCAGCAACCAACAGGGGTCGGAGACCCAGTACTTC.

The rearrangement links TRBV29-1 to TRBJ1-1; no reliable D call. The ends were cut back, 0 bases at V and 5 bases at J, with 10 bases in the middle. Germline CDR1 SQVTM, CDR2 ANQGSEA. CDR3 size: 13 residues. As DNA, the CDR3 is TGCAGCGTTGAAGACACGAAGACAACTGAAGCTTTCTTT. Protein product: CSVEDTKTTEAFF.

Comments on this clone: A single base separates this from a much larger clone, so it may be a read error. The same CDR3 also results from other DNA sequences found in this sample. This chain links TRBV13 with TRBJ2-5, with 7 bases identical to TRBD1. This CDR3 has 13 amino acids. Germline CDR1 and CDR2: PRHDT and FYEKMQ (reference sequence). With V trimmed by 4 bases and J by 5 bases, 4 bases remained unmatched. As DNA, the CDR3 is TGTGCCAGCAGCTCACAGGGGCGGGAGACCCAGTACTTC. This encodes CASSSQGRETQYF.

The chain recombines TRBV7-8 with TRBJ1-2; possible D gene TRBD1, 6 bases. This CDR3 has 15 residues. The germline V gene encodes CDR1 SGHVS and CDR2 FQNEAQ. Trimming shortened V by 6 bases and J by 8 bases, and 22 bases separated the two germline ends. In nucleotides, the CDR3 is TGTGCCAGCAGGTCCCAGGGGTTCAAACGTGGGGGCTACACCTTC. This encodes CASRSQGFKRGGYTF.

This clone was detected only a few times. This rearrangement joins TRBV11-2 to TRBJ2-1; 9 bases are a match to TRBD2. The trim removed 2 bases at V and 7 bases at J, leaving 12 bases unmatched. The germline gives CDR1 SGHAT, CDR2 FQNNGV. The CDR3 contains 17 residues. CDR3 nucleotides: TGTGCCAGCAGCTTACTGGCGGGAGGGCCAAGCATGAATGAGCAGTTCTTC. It translates to CASSLLAGGPSMNEQFF. Together with reference TRBV11-2 and TRBJ2-1, the CDR3 gives the full variable domain: EAGVAQSPRYKIIEKRQSVAFWCNPISGHATLYWYQQILGQGPKLLIQFQNNGVVDDSQLPKDRFSAERLKGVDSTLKIQPAKLEDSAVYLCASSLLAGGPSMNEQFFGPGTRLTVL.

This clone was picked up a small number of times. The genes are TRBV4-2 and TRBJ2-7, with 9 bases aligning to TRBD2. The CDR3 has 15 amino acids. With 1 base clipped from V and 5 bases from J, the junction kept 6 bases outside the gene matches. The germline V gene has CDR1 LGHNA and CDR2 YNFKEQ. The CDR3 spells CASSQVASGENEQYF. The CDR3, as DNA: TGTGCCAGCAGCCAAGTGGCTAGCGGGGAAAACGAGCAGTACTTC.

The chain has TRBV7-6 and TRBJ2-7; 8 nucleotides align to TRBD2. The germline V gene has CDR1 SGHVS and CDR2 FNYEAQ. The CDR3 sequence is 16 residues long. V shed 5 bases and J 3 bases; nucleotides not matched to a gene: 12. The CDR3 reads CASSLTSRAGDYEQYF. The CDR3 nucleotides are TGTGCCAGCAGCCTTACGAGTCGAGCGGGGGACTACGAGCAGTACTTC.

The chain couples TRBV4-1 to TRBJ2-2; 8 nucleotides agree with TRBD2. Germline V gene sequence: CDR1 MGHRA, CDR2 YSYEKL. This CDR3 has 14 residues. With V trimmed by 6 bases and J by 1 base, 1 base remained unmatched. CDR3 coding DNA: TGCGCCAGCAGGACTAGCGAGAACACCGGGGAGCTGTTTTTT. As protein: CASRTSENTGELFF.

This clone occurred a few times. The rearrangement uses TRBV7-2 and TRBJ2-7, with a tentative D call TRBD2 (6 bases). The CDR3 covers 15 residues. V was trimmed by 5 bases and J by 6 bases, leaving 20 bases between them. The germline CDR1 and CDR2 sequences are SGHTA and FQGNSA. The CDR3 coding sequence is TGTGCCAGCAGCAGAGCGGGCGGAGCGAGTGGCGAGCAGTACTTC. It codes for CASSRAGGASGEQYF.

This clone was detected a few times. This sequence joins TRBV29-1 and TRBJ2-1; no clear D. CDR3 size: 11 residues. CDR1 and CDR2 from the germline V gene are SQVTM and ANQGSEA. Trimming pared 3 bases from V and 3 bases from J, leaving 3 bases between. CDR3 sequence reads: CSVDYYNEQFF. CDR3 bases: TGCAGCGTTGATTACTACAATGAGCAGTTCTTC.

The sample holds a few counts of this clone. V is TRBV5-1 and J is TRBJ2-7; 7 bases map to TRBD1. The CDR3 length is 15 residues. Germline V lookup: CDR1 SGHRS, CDR2 YFSETQ. Germline trimming cut 5 bases from V and 0 bases from J; bases unmatched to any gene: 8. Written as DNA, the CDR3 is TGCGCCAGCAGTCCCGGGACAGCTATCTCCTACGAGCAGTACTTC. It yields the protein CASSPGTAISYEQYF.